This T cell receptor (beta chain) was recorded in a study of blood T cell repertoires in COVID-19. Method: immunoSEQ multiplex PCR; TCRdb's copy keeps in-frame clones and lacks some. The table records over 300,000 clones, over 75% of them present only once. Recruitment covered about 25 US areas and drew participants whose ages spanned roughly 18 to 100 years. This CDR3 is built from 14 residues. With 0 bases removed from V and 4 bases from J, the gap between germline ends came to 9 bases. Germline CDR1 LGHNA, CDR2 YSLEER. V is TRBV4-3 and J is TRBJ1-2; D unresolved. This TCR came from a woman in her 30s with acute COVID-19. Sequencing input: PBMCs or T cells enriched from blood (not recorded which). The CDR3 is CASSQEQTIYGYTF. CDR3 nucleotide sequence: TGCGCCAGCAGCCAAGAACAAACTATCTATGGCTACACCTTC.